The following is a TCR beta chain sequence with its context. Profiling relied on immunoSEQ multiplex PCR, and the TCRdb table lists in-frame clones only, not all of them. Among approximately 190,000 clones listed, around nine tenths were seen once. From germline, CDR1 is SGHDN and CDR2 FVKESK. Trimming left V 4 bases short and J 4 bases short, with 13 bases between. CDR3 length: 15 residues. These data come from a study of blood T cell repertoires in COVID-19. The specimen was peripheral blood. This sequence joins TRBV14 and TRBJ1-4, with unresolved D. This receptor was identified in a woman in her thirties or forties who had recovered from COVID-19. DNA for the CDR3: TGTGCCAGCAGCCGCTCTGCAGATTTTAATGAAAAACTGTTTTTT. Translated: CASSRSADFNEKLFF.